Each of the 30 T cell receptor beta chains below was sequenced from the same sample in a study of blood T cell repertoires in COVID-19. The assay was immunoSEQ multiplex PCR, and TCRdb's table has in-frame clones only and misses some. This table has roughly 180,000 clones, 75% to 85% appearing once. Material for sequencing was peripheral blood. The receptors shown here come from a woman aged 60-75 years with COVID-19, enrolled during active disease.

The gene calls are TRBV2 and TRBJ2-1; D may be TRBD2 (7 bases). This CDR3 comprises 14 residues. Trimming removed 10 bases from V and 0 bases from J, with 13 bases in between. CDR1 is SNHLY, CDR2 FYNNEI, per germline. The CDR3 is CATRGGSSYNEQFF. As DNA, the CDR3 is TGTGCCACCAGGGGCGGGAGCTCCTACAATGAGCAGTTCTTC.

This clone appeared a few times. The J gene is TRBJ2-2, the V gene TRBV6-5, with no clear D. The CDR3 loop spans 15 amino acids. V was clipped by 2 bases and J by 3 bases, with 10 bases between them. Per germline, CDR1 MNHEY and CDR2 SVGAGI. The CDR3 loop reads CASSYDNRDTGELFF. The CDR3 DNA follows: TGTGCCAGCAGTTACGATAACCGGGACACCGGGGAGCTGTTTTTT.

The CDR3 here is CASSTDRGHQGYTF. The CDR3 DNA reads TGCGCCAGCAGCACGGACAGGGGGCACCAGGGCTACACCTTC. The rearrangement joins TRBV5-1 to TRBJ1-2; 11 bases are shared with TRBD1. CDR3 length: 14 amino acids. Germline trimming cut 4 bases from V and 8 bases from J; bases unmatched to any gene: 7. The germline V gene has CDR1 SGHRS and CDR2 YFSETQ.

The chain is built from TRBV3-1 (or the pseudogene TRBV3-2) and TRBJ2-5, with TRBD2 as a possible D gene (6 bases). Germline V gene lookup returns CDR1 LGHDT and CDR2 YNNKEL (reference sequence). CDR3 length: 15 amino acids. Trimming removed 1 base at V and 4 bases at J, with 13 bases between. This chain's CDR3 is CASSQGLVDPETQYF. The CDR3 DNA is TGTGCCAGCAGCCAAGGACTAGTCGATCCAGAGACCCAGTACTTC.

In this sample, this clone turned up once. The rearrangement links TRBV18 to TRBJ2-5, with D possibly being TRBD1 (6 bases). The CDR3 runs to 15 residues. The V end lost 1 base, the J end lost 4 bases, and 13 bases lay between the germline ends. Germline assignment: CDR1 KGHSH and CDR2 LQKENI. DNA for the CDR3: TGTGCCAGCTCACCACGGGCAGGGGATCGAGAGACCCAGTACTTC. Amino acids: CASSPRAGDRETQYF.

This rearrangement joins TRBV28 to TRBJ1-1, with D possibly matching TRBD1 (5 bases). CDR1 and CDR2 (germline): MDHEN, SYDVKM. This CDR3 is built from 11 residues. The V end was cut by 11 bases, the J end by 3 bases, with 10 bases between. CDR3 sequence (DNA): TGTGCCGGGGGAGGGGACACTGAAGCTTTCTTT. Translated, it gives CAGGGDTEAFF.

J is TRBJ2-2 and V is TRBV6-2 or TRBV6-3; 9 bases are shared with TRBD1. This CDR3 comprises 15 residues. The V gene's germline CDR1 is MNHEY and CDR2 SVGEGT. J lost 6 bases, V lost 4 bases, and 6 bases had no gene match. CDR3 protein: CASSSWDRVAGELFF. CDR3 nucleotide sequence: TGTGCCAGCAGTTCTTGGGACAGGGTTGCCGGGGAGCTGTTTTTT.

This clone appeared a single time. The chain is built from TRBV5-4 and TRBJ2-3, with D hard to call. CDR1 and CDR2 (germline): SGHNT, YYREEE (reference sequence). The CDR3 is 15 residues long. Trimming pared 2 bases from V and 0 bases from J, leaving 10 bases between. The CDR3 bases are TGTGCCAGCAGCTTTGCAGCGTTCAGCACAGATACGCAGTATTTT. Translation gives CASSFAAFSTDTQYF.

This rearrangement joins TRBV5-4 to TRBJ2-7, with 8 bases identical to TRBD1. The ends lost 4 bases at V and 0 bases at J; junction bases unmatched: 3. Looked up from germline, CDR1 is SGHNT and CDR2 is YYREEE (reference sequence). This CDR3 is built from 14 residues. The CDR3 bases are TGTGCCAGCAGCCTACAGGGGGTCTCCTACGAGCAGTACTTC. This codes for CASSLQGVSYEQYF.

The CDR3 nucleotides are TGTGCCAGCAGCCAAAGGACAGGGAGGGAGACCCAGTACTTC. Translated, it gives CASSQRTGRETQYF. This sequence joins TRBV3-1 (or the pseudogene TRBV3-2) and TRBJ2-5; 8 nucleotides line up with TRBD1. J was trimmed by 5 bases and V by 2 bases; bases with no gene match: 4. CDR1 LGHDT and CDR2 YNNKEL come from the germline V gene (reference sequence). This CDR3 is built from 14 residues.

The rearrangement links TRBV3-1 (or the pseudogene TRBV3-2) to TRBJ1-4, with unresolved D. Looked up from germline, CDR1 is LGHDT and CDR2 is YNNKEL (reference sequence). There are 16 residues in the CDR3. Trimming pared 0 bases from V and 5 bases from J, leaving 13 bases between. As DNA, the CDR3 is TGTGCCAGCAGCCAAGATTGGGCAGCGGGGAATGAAAAACTGTTTTTT. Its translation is CASSQDWAAGNEKLFF.

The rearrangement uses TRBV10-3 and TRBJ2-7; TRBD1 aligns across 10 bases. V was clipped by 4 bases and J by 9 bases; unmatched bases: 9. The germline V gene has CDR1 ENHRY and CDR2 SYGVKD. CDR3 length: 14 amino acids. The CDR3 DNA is TGTGCCATCAGTGCCGGGACAGGGGTAATTTGGCAGTACTTC. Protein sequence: CAISAGTGVIWQYF.

CDR3: CASSLAVTGTTEAFF. The CDR3 DNA reads TGCGCCAGCAGCTTGGCCGTGACAGGGACCACTGAAGCTTTCTTT. The chain employs TRBV5-1 and TRBJ1-1; 7 bases line up with TRBD1. The CDR3 is made up of 15 amino acids. J gave up 4 bases and V 0 bases, and 6 bases lay outside the gene matches. Germline V gene sequence: CDR1 SGHRS, CDR2 YFSETQ.

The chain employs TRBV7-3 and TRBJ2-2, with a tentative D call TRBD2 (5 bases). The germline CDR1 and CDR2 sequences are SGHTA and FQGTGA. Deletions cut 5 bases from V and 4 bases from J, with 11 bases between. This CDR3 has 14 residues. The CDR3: CASSAGISTGELFF. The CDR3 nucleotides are TGTGCCAGCAGCGCCGGGATTTCCACCGGGGAGCTGTTTTTT.

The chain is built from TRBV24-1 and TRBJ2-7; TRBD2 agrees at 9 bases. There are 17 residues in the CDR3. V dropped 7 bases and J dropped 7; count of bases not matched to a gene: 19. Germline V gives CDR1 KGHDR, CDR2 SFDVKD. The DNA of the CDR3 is TGTGCCACCAGAAAAACGGGAGGACTAGCGTCCCCCGGGGAGCAGTACTTC. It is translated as CATRKTGGLASPGEQYF.

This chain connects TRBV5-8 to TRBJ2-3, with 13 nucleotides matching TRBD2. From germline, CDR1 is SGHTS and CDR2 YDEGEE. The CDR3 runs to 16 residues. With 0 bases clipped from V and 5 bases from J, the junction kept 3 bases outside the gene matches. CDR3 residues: CASSLVRTSGGDTQYF. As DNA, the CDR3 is TGTGCCAGCAGCTTGGTGCGGACTAGCGGGGGAGATACGCAGTATTTT. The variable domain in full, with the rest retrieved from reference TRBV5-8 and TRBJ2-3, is EAGVTQSPTHLIKTRGQQATLRCSPISGHTSVYWYQQALGLGLQFLLWYDEGEERNRGNFPPRFSGRQFPNYSSELNVNALELEDSALYLCASSLVRTSGGDTQYFGPGTRLTVL.

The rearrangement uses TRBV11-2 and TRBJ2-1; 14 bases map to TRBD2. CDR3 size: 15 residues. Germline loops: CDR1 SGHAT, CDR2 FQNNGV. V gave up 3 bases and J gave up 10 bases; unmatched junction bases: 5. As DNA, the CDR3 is TGTGCCAGCAGCTTGGGACTAGCGGGAGTAGGGGAGCAGTTCTTC. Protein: CASSLGLAGVGEQFF.

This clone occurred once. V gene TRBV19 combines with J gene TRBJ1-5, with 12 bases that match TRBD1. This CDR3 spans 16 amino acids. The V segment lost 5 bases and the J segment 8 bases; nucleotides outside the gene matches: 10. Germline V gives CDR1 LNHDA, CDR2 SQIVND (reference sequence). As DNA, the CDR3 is TGTGCCAGTAGTTCGGGACAGGGGGCTTTGGCTGAGCCCCAGCATTTT. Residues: CASSSGQGALAEPQHF.

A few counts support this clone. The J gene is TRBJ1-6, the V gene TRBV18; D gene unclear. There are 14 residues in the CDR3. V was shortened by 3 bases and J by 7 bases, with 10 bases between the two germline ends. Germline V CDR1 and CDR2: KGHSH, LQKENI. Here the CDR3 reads CASSPTGTNSPLHF. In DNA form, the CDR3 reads TGTGCCAGCTCACCCACGGGAACCAATTCACCCCTCCACTTT.

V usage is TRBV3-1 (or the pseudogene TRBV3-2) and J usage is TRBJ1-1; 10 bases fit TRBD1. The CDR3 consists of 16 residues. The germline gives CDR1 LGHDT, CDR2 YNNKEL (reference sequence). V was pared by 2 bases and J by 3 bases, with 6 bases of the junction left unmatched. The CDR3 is CASSQQGQGFHTEAFF. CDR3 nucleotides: TGTGCCAGCAGCCAACAGGGACAGGGGTTTCACACTGAAGCTTTCTTT.

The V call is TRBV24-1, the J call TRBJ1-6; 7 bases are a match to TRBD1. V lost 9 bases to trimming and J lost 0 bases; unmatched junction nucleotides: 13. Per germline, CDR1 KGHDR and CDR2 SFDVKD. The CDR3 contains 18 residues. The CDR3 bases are TGTGCCACCCTCGGGAGGGGGCTGCCCAGCTCCTATAATTCACCCCTCCACTTT. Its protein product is CATLGRGLPSSYNSPLHF.

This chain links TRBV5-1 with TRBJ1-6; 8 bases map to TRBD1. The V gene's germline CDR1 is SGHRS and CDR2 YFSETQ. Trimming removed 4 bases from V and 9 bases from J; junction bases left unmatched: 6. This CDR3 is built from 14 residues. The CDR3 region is CASSLGQGSSPLHF. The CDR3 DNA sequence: TGCGCCAGCAGCCTTGGACAGGGCTCTTCACCCCTCCACTTT.

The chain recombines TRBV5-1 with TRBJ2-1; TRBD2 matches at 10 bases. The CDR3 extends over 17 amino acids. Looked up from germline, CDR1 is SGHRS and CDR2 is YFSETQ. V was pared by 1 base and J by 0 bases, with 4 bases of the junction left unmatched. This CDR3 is CASSLMSSGSSYNEQFF. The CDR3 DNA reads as TGCGCCAGCAGCTTGATGTCTAGCGGGAGCTCCTACAATGAGCAGTTCTTC.

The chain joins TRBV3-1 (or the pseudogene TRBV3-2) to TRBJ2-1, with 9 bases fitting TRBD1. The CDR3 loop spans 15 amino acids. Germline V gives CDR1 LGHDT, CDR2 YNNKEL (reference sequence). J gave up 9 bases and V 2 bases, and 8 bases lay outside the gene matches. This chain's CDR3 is CASSQPGQGGSEQFF. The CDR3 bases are TGTGCCAGCAGCCAACCGGGACAGGGAGGTAGTGAGCAGTTCTTC.

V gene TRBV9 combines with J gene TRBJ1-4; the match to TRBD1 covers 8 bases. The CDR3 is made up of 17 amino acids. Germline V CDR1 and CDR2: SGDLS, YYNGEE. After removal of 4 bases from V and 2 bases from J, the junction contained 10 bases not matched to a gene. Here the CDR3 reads CASSPGTGGSTNEKLFF. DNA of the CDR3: TGTGCCAGCAGCCCCGGGACAGGAGGGTCCACTAATGAAAAACTGTTTTTT.

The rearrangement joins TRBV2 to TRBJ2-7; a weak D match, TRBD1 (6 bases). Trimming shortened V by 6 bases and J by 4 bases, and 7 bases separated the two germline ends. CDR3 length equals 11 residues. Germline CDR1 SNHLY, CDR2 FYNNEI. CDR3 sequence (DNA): TGTGCCAGCAGAAGGGGGTACGAGCAGTACTTC. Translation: CASRRGYEQYF.

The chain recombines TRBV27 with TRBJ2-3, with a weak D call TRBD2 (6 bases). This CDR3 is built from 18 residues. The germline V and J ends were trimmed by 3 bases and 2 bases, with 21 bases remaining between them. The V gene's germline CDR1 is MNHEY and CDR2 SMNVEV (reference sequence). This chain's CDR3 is CASSFRRGKGLHTDTQYF. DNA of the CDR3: TGTGCCAGCAGTTTCAGGAGGGGAAAGGGGCTCCACACAGATACGCAGTATTTT.

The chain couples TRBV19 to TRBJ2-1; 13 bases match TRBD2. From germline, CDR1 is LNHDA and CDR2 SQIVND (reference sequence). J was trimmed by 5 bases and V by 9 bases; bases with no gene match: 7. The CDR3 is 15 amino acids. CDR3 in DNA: TGTGCCAGCCAAGAACTAGCGGGGGGGCACAATGAGCAGTTCTTC. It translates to CASQELAGGHNEQFF.

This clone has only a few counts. The CDR3 protein is CASSLIMADYGYTF. The CDR3 DNA reads as TGTGCCAGCTCACTGATTATGGCCGATTATGGCTACACCTTC. The gene calls are TRBV18 and TRBJ1-2; D remains ambiguous. Looked up from germline, CDR1 is KGHSH and CDR2 is LQKENI. The germline V and J ends were trimmed by 4 bases and 5 bases, with 14 bases remaining between them. The CDR3 has 14 amino acids.

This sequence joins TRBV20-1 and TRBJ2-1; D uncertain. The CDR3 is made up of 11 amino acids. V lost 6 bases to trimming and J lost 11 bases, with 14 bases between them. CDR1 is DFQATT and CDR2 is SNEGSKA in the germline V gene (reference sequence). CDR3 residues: CSAPRLIQQFF. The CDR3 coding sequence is TGCAGTGCGCCACGACTTATCCAGCAGTTCTTC.